Listed below are T cell receptor beta chains from one sample, sequenced in a study of blood T cells in healthy people across ages. In TCRdb, the 5' RACE reads were re-called with MiXCR into one record per CDR3 protein. The table has 700,000 to 950,000 distinct CDR3 sequences, approximately 43% seen once. The specimen sequenced was blood. The receptor source for this set is a woman between 55 and 75 years old in good health. Each CDR3 is given with its conserved first and last residue. Each record gives: clone size, V gene, D gene, J gene, CDR3 protein, CDR3 DNA. A D gene is named only where the DNA matches it firmly. Clone size is shown for a subset of rows, as once, few, many or a class of expanded clone.

-	TRBV28	TRBD2	TRBJ2-4	CASSHPLAGGRGTKNIQYF	TGTGCCAGCAGCCACCCCCTAGCGGGGGGGCGGGGGACCAAAAACATTCAGTACTTC
many	TRBV7-2	-	TRBJ1-2	CASSFGPNYGYTF	TGCGCCAGCAGCTTTGGACCCAACTATGGCTACACCTTC
-	TRBV20-1	-	TRBJ2-7	CSAHRPQATDEQYF	TGCAGTGCTCATCGCCCACAAGCGACCGACGAGCAGTACTTC
-	TRBV20-1	-	TRBJ2-4	CSAPLPGKNIQYF	TGCAGTGCCCCCCTCCCGGGCAAAAACATTCAGTACTTC
-	TRBV28	TRBD2	TRBJ2-7	CASSTGTKPYEQYF	TGTGCCAGCAGCACCGGGACTAAGCCTTACGAGCAGTACTTC
-	TRBV9	TRBD1	TRBJ2-5	CASSPVGQGVKETQYF	TGTGCCAGCAGCCCAGTCGGACAGGGGGTGAAGGAGACCCAGTACTTC
-	TRBV20-1	-	TRBJ2-5	CSAPLWGETQYF	TGCAGTGCGCCCCTCTGGGGAGAGACCCAGTACTTC
-	TRBV27	-	TRBJ1-1	CASSPTGGVTEAFF	TGTGCCAGCAGTCCGACGGGGGGGGTGACTGAAGCTTTCTTT
-	TRBV5-1	TRBD2	TRBJ2-5	CASKTGRGDQETQYF	TGCGCCAGCAAAACCGGGCGGGGGGACCAAGAGACCCAGTACTTC
-	TRBV19	-	TRBJ2-7	CASSSRGGLSYEQYF	TGTGCCAGTAGTTCCCGGGGAGGTCTCTCCTACGAGCAGTACTTC
few	TRBV15	-	TRBJ2-7	CATSRAVGIEQYF	TGTGCCACCAGCAGAGCAGTGGGCATTGAGCAGTACTTC
many	TRBV12-3/TRBV12-4	TRBD2	TRBJ2-7	CASSGGGGDIYEQYF	TGTGCCAGCAGCGGGGGGGGAGGGGACATCTACGAGCAGTACTTC
-	TRBV6-5	TRBD2	TRBJ2-3	CASRRGVGTDTQYF	TGTGCCAGCAGACGGGGGGTGGGCACAGATACGCAGTATTTT
few	TRBV9	-	TRBJ2-1	CASSPRVEGNEQFF	TGTGCCAGCAGCCCAAGGGTGGAGGGCAATGAGCAGTTCTTC
-	TRBV21-1	-	TRBJ2-7	CTKRFYEQYF	TGTACGAAGCGATTCTACGAGCAGTACTTC
few	TRBV23-1	-	TRBJ1-4	CASSLPGPPERKLFF	TGCGCCAGCAGTTTACCCGGGCCCCCAGAGAGAAAACTGTTTTTT
-	TRBV7-8	-	TRBJ2-1	CAGRISSSPTPTEQFF	TGTGCCGGCAGAATTTCGTCCAGCCCAACTCCTACTGAGCAGTTCTTC
-	TRBV6-2/TRBV6-3	-	TRBJ2-7	CASSRTLLEQYF	TGTGCCAGCAGTCGGACTCTTCTAGAGCAGTACTTC
-	TRBV15	-	TRBJ1-1	CATSRVPARNTEAFF	TGTGCCACCAGCAGAGTACCGGCTAGGAACACTGAAGCTTTCTTT
-	TRBV5-5	-	TRBJ2-6	CASSLALNYSGANVLTF	TGTGCCAGCAGCTTGGCCTTGAATTACTCTGGGGCCAACGTCCTGACTTTC